The clone carrying this T cell receptor (beta chain) came up once. Antigen unknown. This table comes from immunoSEQ multiplex PCR, and its TCRdb copy is limited to in-frame clones, with some not included. This sample has about 64,000 clones, with about 80% found just once. Trimming removed 6 bases from V and 3 bases from J; junction bases left unmatched: 9. This CDR3 has 15 amino acids. Germline V gene data show CDR1 as MDHEN and CDR2 as SYDVKM. This entry comes from a study of T cell responses to AZD1222 COVID-19 vaccine. Notes on the study in general: Among those given AZD1222, only five or six were seropositive at baseline. The study sampled repertoires only after the peak T cell response.

The sequence came from an adult who received the AZD1222 COVID-19 vaccine. V is TRBV28 and J is TRBJ2-7, with TRBD1 matching over 9 bases. Sequencing was performed on peripheral blood, taken 28 days after the second AZD1222 dose. The CDR3 nucleotides read TGTGCCAGCAGAGCCCCCCCGGGACAGGGCTACGAGCAGTACTTC. Translated, it gives CASRAPPGQGYEQYF.